This T cell receptor beta chain derives from a study of cytomegalovirus exposure and HLA in healthy donors (dated by TCRdb to 2015 to 2018). With respect to the entire study: A later analysis indicated that the roughly 130 validation repertoires were generated on the platform also employed for the approximately 700 repertoires of the first cohort. The aim of the study was to test whether cataloging public T cell receptors could identify signatures of past pathogen exposure. Besides the first cohort of some 670 subjects, a separate validation cohort made up of around 120 different subjects was used. To predict cytomegalovirus infection status, the study combined high-throughput TCR immunosequencing, statistical association of individual TCRs with disease status, and machine learning. Study-wide conclusions, independent of this receptor: Subsequent analysis determined that TCRs grouped into clusters in the first cohort also showed a tendency toward co-occurrence across the 120 or so validation repertoires, and approximately 94% of cluster scores exceeded 0. The validation cohort had no HLA typing available for a later analysis, so co-occurrence within that cohort was assessed over all 120 or so repertoires. It was suggested by the authors that the approach could potentially be generalized to other disease states and immunological phenotypes. In both the original and validation cohorts, the classifier was reported to diagnose cytomegalovirus status with high specificity and sensitivity. Most TCR sequences were seen in very few donors, while some public TCRs were found in many individuals. In the study, some 180 TCR beta chains were listed as associated with cytomegalovirus. In vitro tests confirmed that a few of the cytomegalovirus-associated TCR beta chains recognize cytomegalovirus antigens.

Donors formed part of the validation cohort, which comprised 95 to 150 subjects and was distinct from the first cohort of 550 to 850 subjects. Concerning this clone: Its antigen is currently not known. The sample holds no much larger clone one base away, and base qualities are not on file.

To prepare the library, the immunoSEQ multiplex PCR assay was applied. Processing in the source paper ran as follows. A statistical classification framework was developed to diagnose cytomegalovirus status using the catalog of TCR beta chain sequences. TCRdb re-hosts the immuneACCESS table, in-frame sequences only. Its copies lack some clones; in the studies checked, an unresolved V gene accounts for under half of them, and the cause for the rest is not known. V, J and clone size are those of that table, while D and trimming were read from the DNA. In this sample the table shows about 43,000 clones, 80% to 95% of which occur a single time. The ten largest clones capture roughly 5.8% of the sample. This receptor was taken from a man younger than 35 in good health and CMV-seronegative. Specimen: PBMCs.

This receptor carries the CDR3 CASSSPKNTEAFF. Here is the DNA: TGCGCCAGCAGCTCCCCTAAGAACACTGAAGCTTTCTTT. The sequence is built from TRBV5-1 and TRBJ1-1; there is no confident call for the D gene. The CDR3 runs 13 residues from the cysteine to the phenylalanine. The DNA shown is the 39-base CDR3, in frame from base 1. The junction carries 7 bases between V and J, which are trimmed by 3 bases and 1 base respectively. In the germline V gene, CDR1 corresponds to SGHRS and CDR2 to YFSETQ.